The entry that follows covers one T cell receptor beta chain sequence. This record belongs to a study of naive and memory T cell subsets. The beta constant-region primer was an equimolar mix of two oligonucleotides covering TRBC1 and TRBC2. Nested alpha and beta constant-region primers with the SP2 primer drove four PCR rounds on ligated cDNA. TCRdb re-analysed the UMI-ligation and nested PCR reads in MiXCR, keeping a single row per CDR3 protein. The sample lists 8,000 or so distinct CDR3 sequences; less than 35% were seen once. The V segment lost 8 bases and the J segment 6 bases; nucleotides outside the gene matches: 22. The CDR3 has 19 residues. CDR1 and CDR2 from the germline V gene are SNHLY and FYNNEI. CD45RA-CD27- cells were effector memory; CD45RA+CD27- cells were EMRA.

This chain connects TRBV2 to TRBJ2-1; 10 bases map to TRBD2. This clonotype originated in a human donor in good health. The sequenced sample was CD8+ TEMRA cells from blood. Noted subset: effector memory re-expressing CD45RA, CD45RA+ CD27-. The CDR3, as DNA: TGTGCCAGCGAGGGATCGAACGGACTAGCGGCAAGGTATTCCAATGAGCAGTTCTTC. This gives the protein CASEGSNGLAARYSNEQFF.